The TCR beta chain described here comes from a study of blood T cell repertoires in COVID-19. Background on the study: COVID-19 samples, acute and convalescent, were from the United States, Italy and Spain.

This clone occurred once. Repertoires were generated with immunoSEQ multiplex PCR, while TCRdb's copy carries only in-frame clones and drops some. The sample has around 140,000 clones, over 60% seen once. Trimming cost V 1 base and J 5 bases; bases outside gene matches: 4. Germline values: CDR1 SGHNT, CDR2 YENEEA. There are 14 residues in the CDR3. Sequenced: peripheral blood. The rearrangement links TRBV11-3 to TRBJ2-5; 7 positions agree with TRBD2. The receptor was derived from a woman aged 45-60 years with active or convalescent COVID-19. The DNA for the CDR3 is TGTGCCAGCAGCTTAGGGAGAGCGGGGGAGACCCAGTACTTC. It translates to CASSLGRAGETQYF. The full variable domain, completed using reference TRBV11-3 and TRBJ2-5, is EAGVVQSPRYKIIEKKQPVAFWCNPISGHNTLYWYLQNLGQGPELLIRYENEEAVDDSQLPKDRFSAERLKGVDSTLKIQPAELGDSAVYLCASSLGRAGETQYFGPGTRLLVL.